The text below deals with one TCR beta chain. Its antigen target is currently unknown. Per-base quality was not reported, and no clone a single base away is much larger than it. The data are from a study of cytomegalovirus exposure and HLA in healthy donors (dated by TCRdb to the late 2010s). Broadly, across the study: An earlier analysis of approximately 600 of the donors reported 250 to 350 Gb of sequence data and 100 million to 130 million unique TCR beta sequences from 150 million to 200 million T cells. An early release that covered fewer than 800 HLA-typed donors contained approximately 300 gigabases of sequencing data and about 84 million unique TCR sequences. The genetic ancestry cluster associated with self-reported Caucasian donors included about four fifths of the 300 to 450 genotyped donors. The study was designed to test whether signatures of past pathogen exposure could be identified by cataloging public T cell receptors. The study used immunosequencing to profile the T cell repertoires of approximately 640 subjects and linked those repertoires to cytomegalovirus serostatus. Along with the approximately 670-subject first cohort, a separate validation cohort of 120 different subjects was used. The study combined high-throughput TCR immunosequencing, statistical association of individual TCRs with disease status, and machine learning to predict cytomegalovirus infection status. A later analysis re-analyzed previously published TCR beta repertoires from approximately 700 donors and added high-resolution HLA genotyping to study TCR occurrence patterns. In the later analysis, no new phenotypic data were used to find candidate immune exposures; instead, reliance was placed on TCR beta sequences and their occurrence across donors. In an earlier analysis of 550 to 700 of the donors, high-throughput TCR beta sequencing was used to judge whether each TCR beta V gene segment behaved as functional or pseudogenic. Donor age, sex, ethnicity and CMV serostatus were collected together with the repertoire data. A later genetic analysis took genome-wide SNP genotypes for about 65% of the roughly 670 donors and used that subset as a discovery cohort. Every discovery cohort repertoire had been produced on one sequencing platform. Both class I and class II loci were covered by HLA typing, at four-digit resolution. Typing coverage differed by locus: A, B, C, DRB1 and DQB1 were typed in roughly 620-630 donors, DQA1 in 522, DPA1 in around 580, and DPB1 in roughly 470. Roughly five DR-DQ haplotypes were handled as single units for association and clustering because linkage in the cohort was strong. Among around 400 genotyped donors of the cohort, an average of approximately 240,000 unique TCR beta nucleotide sequences was sequenced per donor, of which 15% to 20% were non-productive.

The method behind the library was the immunoSEQ multiplex PCR assay. A mixture of 60 forward primers for TCR Vbeta segments and 13 reverse primers for TCR Jbeta segments was used in the multiplex PCR. Amplification of the CDR3 region of rearranged TCR beta genes was performed with a multiplex PCR assay on genomic DNA. The Illumina HiSeq System was used to sequence the amplified TCR beta libraries as 87-base-pair reads. Turning to the authors' computational methods: In a later analysis, approximately 74 million unique TCR beta chains were counted across the 500 to 700 repertoires, and some 10 million of these chains were shared by at least two donors. Raw reads were error-corrected and collapsed into unique sequences with a nearest-neighbor algorithm that merged closely related sequences to remove PCR and sequencing errors. Alignment of CDR3 sequences to IMGT reference sequences was used to assign V, D and J gene segments. Each retained sequence needed at least a six-nucleotide match to both a V gene segment and a J gene segment. Rearrangements were called productive when the CDR3 lacked stop codons and stayed in frame with V and J; all others were non-productive. Following IMGT convention, CDR3 was defined as the stretch from the second conserved V-encoded cysteine to the conserved J-encoded phenylalanine. The earlier analysis of roughly 590 of the donors excluded any sequence lacking an unambiguous match to a single V gene segment. An earlier analysis of several hundred of the donors classified V segments as functional when productive rearrangements were above 56.7% and as segregating when the standard deviation between donors was above 5%. A statistical classification framework was built for diagnosing cytomegalovirus status from the catalog of TCR beta chain sequences. In a later analysis, V and J genes were assigned by comparing TCR nucleotide sequences against IMGT/GENE-DB human TR gene sequences. A later analysis assigned CDR3 sequences and most-parsimonious VDJ recombination scenarios with the TCRdist pipeline. In a later analysis, every TCR beta chain was defined by the combination of its CDR3 amino acid sequence and its V-gene family, and reads without a unique V-gene family were dropped. To address suspected cross-contamination and a sequencing artifact, a later analysis removed 592 highly shared, low-generation-probability nucleotide sequences. In a later analysis, a clonal expansion index was calculated for each public chain from normalized within-repertoire ranks of inferred template counts. In a later analysis, generation probabilities were computed using a VDJ recombination model fitted to out-of-frame rearrangements, and the results were checked against IGoR. A later analysis scored TCR-TCR, TCR-HLA and TCR-CMV co-occurrence with hypergeometric tests, applying a repertoire-size bias correction to TCR pairs. To estimate false discovery rates, a later analysis permuted the HLA or CMV assignments 20 times. In a later analysis, co-occurring TCRs were grouped using DBSCAN, and TCRdist sequence similarity was added for clustering within HLA-allele-positive subsets. Repertoires with fewer than 30,000 or more than 120,000 public chains were left out of co-occurrence clustering, as were several repertoires with anomalous nucleotide sharing. TCRdb took over this immuneACCESS table, retaining in-frame rearrangements with V and J assigned. Such tables are incomplete; in checked studies, under half of the missing clones stem from an unresolved V gene, and the remainder is unexplained. That table supplies the V and J calls and clone size; D and trimming were determined from the DNA. Across this sample there are about 180,000 clones, with just over 70% seen only once. The biggest ten clones account for 2% to 2.5% of the sample.

The cohort comprised under 700 healthy bone marrow donors. Cohort members were all nominally healthy when sampled, although unrecorded immune exposures were likely present. Of the approximately 670 cohort members, around 300 had a positive CMV serostatus and approximately 400 had a negative one, while no CMV serostatus was recorded for the donor. A peripheral blood sample was collected from each donor, and TCR beta sequencing was performed on peripheral blood mononuclear cells. Genomic DNA extraction from the blood cell samples was performed with the Qiagen DNeasy Blood Extraction Kit. The germline ends are 12 bases apart after V is trimmed by 3 bases and J by 6 bases. Taken from the germline V gene, the CDR1 and CDR2 loops are MGHRA and YSYEKL. The CDR3 has 13 amino acids, counting the end cysteine and phenylalanine. The read is trimmed to its CDR3 DNA, 39 bases read in frame from base 1. General findings and caveats noted by the study authors: In a later genetic analysis, fewer N-insertions in productive TCRs were reported among donors in an Asian-associated ancestry cluster than the approximately 710-donor mean. At a false discovery rate of 0.05, a later analysis linked about 17,000 TCR beta sequences to specific HLA alleles. A later analysis found that TCR association rates varied across HLA loci, with DRB1 alleles showing the most associated TCRs and HLA-C alleles the fewest. The cohort was sequenced for TCR beta chains only, and without alpha or paired-chain data the features that could be detected were limited. Cytomegalovirus status was reported to be diagnosed by the classifier with high specificity and sensitivity in both the original and validation cohorts. Compared with equally common non-associated chains, HLA-associated TCR beta chains in a later analysis were more clonally expanded and had lower generation probabilities. The presence/absence analyses assumed that sequencing depth was roughly uniform across donors, and that assumption may not be true. Linkage disequilibrium might explain the correlated functional status among segregating V segments, but an unknown experimental factor could not be excluded. The earlier analysis of around 600 of the donors excluded 15 to 20 rarely observed V segments, including chromosome 9 orphons, because counts were too low. Some IMGT-functional V segments, including TRBV6-2 and TRBV6-3, could not be distinguished by the 87-base-pair reads and were therefore excluded. While some public TCRs were present in many individuals, most TCR sequences turned up only very rarely across donors. An association between a missense DCLRE1C variant and V-gene and J-gene trimming of TCR beta chains was found in a later genetic analysis and replicated in an independent cohort. The sequencing pipeline was judged likely to have produced a cluster of highly shared sequence variants as a technical artifact. Several of the top co-occurrence clusters appeared to be linked to parvovirus B19, influenza, CMV and Epstein-Barr virus, according to a later analysis. A further reported finding was that TCR beta sequences accurately predicted the HLA-A and HLA-B alleles for most subjects in the first cohort. The study gave a list of 150 to 200 TCR beta chains associated with cytomegalovirus. HLA typing was unavailable for some donors at each locus, so association tests used only the typed subset. In a later analysis, most CMV-associated TCR beta chains were found to appear HLA-restricted, with HLA associations seemingly driven largely by CMV exposure. In an earlier analysis of around 600 of the donors, most TCR beta V segments were observed in productive rearrangements about 87% or about 30% of the time, broadly matching IMGT annotations. In vitro tests confirmed that three of the cytomegalovirus-associated TCR beta chains recognize cytomegalovirus antigens. Strong co-occurrence of HLA alleles, especially DR and DQ, made assigning TCR associations to individual alleles difficult. According to the authors, the approach could potentially be generalized to other disease states and immunological phenotypes. Immune exposure information for the cohort was limited to CMV serostatus.

Sequencing was carried out using PBMCs. This receptor was taken from a human donor in good health. This sequence uses TRBV4-1 and TRBJ2-7; TRBD1 is a weak D gene call, 6 bases matching. The CDR3 protein sequence reads: CASSQGASPEQYF. The nucleotides read TGCGCCAGCAGCCAGGGGGCCAGCCCCGAGCAGTACTTC.